A single sample is the source of the 22 T cell receptor beta chains below, sequenced in a study of blood T cell repertoires in COVID-19. Measured with immunoSEQ multiplex PCR; TCRdb has only the in-frame clones, and not every one. The repertoire consists of roughly 400,000 clones, with about 90% occurring once and the leading ten covering under 3%. The sequencing sample was made of peripheral blood. These receptors were obtained from a woman aged 55-69 years with COVID-19, enrolled during active disease.

This sequence joins TRBV5-1 and TRBJ2-7; TRBD1 matches 7 bases. V shed 3 bases and J 3 bases; nucleotides not matched to a gene: 6. In germline, CDR1 is SGHRS, CDR2 YFSETQ. The length of the CDR3 is 14 residues. Here the CDR3 reads CASSSLTGIYEQYF. The CDR3 DNA reads as TGCGCCAGCAGCTCCCTGACAGGGATCTACGAGCAGTACTTC.

V is TRBV7-9 and J is TRBJ1-2; TRBD1 is a possible D gene (6 bases). CDR1 is SEHNR and CDR2 is FQNEAQ in the germline V gene (reference sequence). Trimming cost V 4 bases and J 1 base, with 16 bases left between them. The CDR3 contains 16 residues. The DNA for the CDR3 is TGTGCCAGCAGCTCCTTGGGGGCAGGCGATAACTATGGCTACACCTTC. Residues: CASSSLGAGDNYGYTF.

The chain uses TRBV6-5 and TRBJ1-6; D is uncertain. The CDR3 totals 14 residues. Trimming pared 7 bases from V and 7 bases from J, leaving 14 bases between. CDR1 is MNHEY, CDR2 SVGAGI, per germline. The CDR3 sequence: CASTSGRFNSPLHF. For the CDR3, the DNA is TGTGCCAGCACCAGCGGGAGGTTCAATTCACCCCTCCACTTT.

The chain is built from TRBV5-1 and TRBJ2-7; 8 bases fit TRBD2. J was trimmed by 1 base and V by 4 bases; bases with no gene match: 4. Germline V lookup: CDR1 SGHRS, CDR2 YFSETQ. The CDR3 is made up of 14 amino acids. The CDR3 sequence: CASSPTSASYEQYF. The CDR3 bases are TGCGCCAGCAGCCCGACTAGCGCTTCCTACGAGCAGTACTTC.

The chain carries TRBV29-1 and TRBJ1-1, with 7 bases lining up with TRBD1. CDR1 is SQVTM and CDR2 is ANQGSEA in the germline V gene. The V segment lost 1 base and the J segment 8 bases; nucleotides outside the gene matches: 7. The CDR3 covers 13 residues. CDR3 nucleotide sequence: TGCAGCGTTGAAGGGTCTACAGGGGCCGAAGCTTTCTTT. This codes for CSVEGSTGAEAFF.

This sequence joins TRBV7-2 and TRBJ2-2; no clear D gene. This CDR3 comprises 14 residues. Trimming removed 5 bases from V and 1 base from J, with 8 bases in between. Germline V gene lookup returns CDR1 SGHTA and CDR2 FQGNSA. The CDR3 loop is CASSLRQNTGELFF. The CDR3 DNA sequence: TGTGCCAGCAGCCTTCGACAGAACACCGGGGAGCTGTTTTTT.

This clone was recorded a few times. V usage is TRBV7-3 and J usage is TRBJ2-3, with D tentatively TRBD1 (6 bases). V lost 1 base and J 1 base, leaving 9 bases between the germline ends. CDR3 length: 15 amino acids. From germline, CDR1 is SGHTA and CDR2 FQGTGA. The CDR3 DNA follows: TGTGCCAGCAGCTTAATACCAGGGGGCACAGATACGCAGTATTTT. This encodes CASSLIPGGTDTQYF.

This clone was counted a single time. V and J are TRBV5-1 and TRBJ2-2; no firm D call. The germline CDR1 and CDR2 sequences are SGHRS and YFSETQ. The CDR3 runs to 14 residues. V lost 1 base and J 3 bases, leaving 7 bases between the germline ends. The CDR3 here is CASSLTQHTGELFF. The CDR3 DNA reads TGCGCCAGCAGCTTGACACAGCACACCGGGGAGCTGTTTTTT.

This clone was recorded only once. This rearrangement joins TRBV28 to TRBJ1-1, with TRBD1 matching over 7 bases. Per germline, CDR1 MDHEN and CDR2 SYDVKM. CDR3 length equals 14 residues. After removal of 2 bases from V and 6 bases from J, the junction contained 6 bases not matched to a gene. CDR3 residues: CASSLAGGSAEAFF. The CDR3 region has the DNA TGTGCCAGCAGTTTAGCAGGGGGTAGTGCTGAAGCTTTCTTT.

The chain uses TRBV18 and TRBJ2-7, with D perhaps TRBD1 (6 bases). In germline, CDR1 is KGHSH, CDR2 LQKENI. V was clipped by 3 bases and J by 0 bases, with 12 bases between them. This CDR3 has 15 residues. The CDR3 bases are TGTGCCAGCTCACCGGGGACACTAAGCTCCTACGAGCAGTACTTC. It specifies CASSPGTLSSYEQYF.

This chain links TRBV19 with TRBJ2-1, with D possibly matching TRBD1 (6 bases). The CDR3 spans 15 residues. The V and J ends lost 7 bases and 0 bases respectively, with 13 bases between them. CDR1 is LNHDA, CDR2 SQIVND, per germline (reference sequence). CDR3 amino acids: CASKEGVGSYNEQFF. The CDR3 DNA sequence: TGTGCCAGTAAAGAGGGGGTTGGCTCCTACAATGAGCAGTTCTTC.

This clone has a handful of counts. This rearrangement joins TRBV20-1 to TRBJ1-1, with D unclear. Germline CDR1 and CDR2: DFQATT and SNEGSKA (reference sequence). V lost 5 bases and J lost 11, with 15 bases in between. The CDR3 has 11 amino acids. The CDR3 nucleotides read TGCAGTGCTGCGCCCGGGGTGATCGCTTTCTTT. This gives the protein CSAAPGVIAFF.

This clone appeared a single time. This chain joins TRBV6-4 and TRBJ2-7; 9 bases are a match to TRBD2. The J segment lost 1 base and the V segment lost 0 bases, leaving 4 bases of the junction unmatched. Germline V gives CDR1 MRHNA, CDR2 SNTAGT. The CDR3 length is 16 residues. CDR3 protein: CASSDSSSGGSYEQYF. In DNA, the CDR3 is TGTGCCAGCAGTGACTCCTCCAGCGGGGGGTCCTACGAGCAGTACTTC.

V usage is TRBV5-1 and J usage is TRBJ1-1; TRBD1 agrees at 7 bases. This CDR3 is 14 amino acids long. Germline trimming cut 4 bases from V and 8 bases from J; bases unmatched to any gene: 11. Germline assignment: CDR1 SGHRS and CDR2 YFSETQ. DNA for the CDR3: TGCGCCAGCAGCCTTGTAACCGACAGGGTAGAAGCTTTCTTT. Translation: CASSLVTDRVEAFF.

V is TRBV19 and J is TRBJ2-7, with 13 positions matching TRBD2. This CDR3 contains 15 residues. Germline values: CDR1 LNHDA, CDR2 SQIVND (reference sequence). V lost 6 bases, J lost 4 bases, and 6 bases stayed unmatched. The CDR3 loop is CASSPPGLAGYEQYF. The CDR3 DNA reads as TGTGCCAGTAGCCCGCCGGGACTAGCGGGGTACGAGCAGTACTTC. Based on the CDR3 plus reference TRBV19 and TRBJ2-7, the full variable domain is DGGITQSPKYLFRKEGQNVTLSCEQNLNHDAMYWYRQDPGQGLRLIYYSQIVNDFQKGDIAEGYSVSREKKESFPLTVTSAQKNPTAFYLCASSPPGLAGYEQYFGPGTRLTVT.

The chain recombines TRBV5-4 with TRBJ1-3; 9 positions match TRBD1. Looked up from germline, CDR1 is SGHNT and CDR2 is YYREEE (reference sequence). The ends lost 4 bases at V and 1 base at J; junction bases unmatched: 3. This CDR3 has 15 residues. CDR3 amino acids: CASSVGTGSGNTIYF. CDR3 coding DNA: TGTGCCAGCAGCGTCGGGACAGGGTCTGGAAACACCATATATTTT.

This clone was seen just once. The gene calls are TRBV7-3 and TRBJ2-2; TRBD2 might be the D (6 bases). Trimming cost V 5 bases and J 0 bases, with 10 bases left between them. There are 15 residues in the CDR3. In germline, CDR1 is SGHTA, CDR2 FQGTGA. CDR3: CASSRDSSNTGELFF. CDR3 coding DNA: TGTGCCAGCAGCCGGGACTCATCGAACACCGGGGAGCTGTTTTTT.

V gene TRBV9 combines with J gene TRBJ2-2, with a weak D call TRBD1 (5 bases). The V gene lost 1 base and the J gene lost 0 bases, with 10 bases spanning the gap. CDR3 length: 16 amino acids. The germline gives CDR1 SGDLS, CDR2 YYNGEE. CDR3 in DNA: TGTGCCAGCAGCGTAATGGCAGGGACGAACACCGGGGAGCTGTTTTTT. Residues: CASSVMAGTNTGELFF.

This chain's CDR3 is CASSWVTLGGTEKLFF. CDR3 DNA sequence: TGTGCCAGCAGTTGGGTGACACTCGGGGGGACTGAAAAACTGTTTTTT. The chain links TRBV28 to TRBJ1-4, with a possible D match to TRBD1 (5 bases). This CDR3 region has 16 residues. Germline CDR1 MDHEN, CDR2 SYDVKM. Trimming cost V 4 bases and J 7 bases, with 19 bases left between them.

The chain is built from TRBV27 and TRBJ1-4, with TRBD1 identical over 7 bases. V was pared by 5 bases and J by 8 bases, with 23 bases of the junction left unmatched. The CDR3 has 19 amino acids. Germline CDR1 and CDR2: MNHEY and SMNVEV (reference sequence). CDR3 sequence: CASSKIRPGQSISAEKLFF. The CDR3 DNA follows: TGTGCCAGCAGTAAAATCCGCCCGGGACAGAGCATTTCGGCAGAAAAACTGTTTTTT.

V gene TRBV29-1 combines with J gene TRBJ1-2; D gene unclear. Trimming took 6 bases from V and 1 from J, leaving 6 bases between them. The germline V gene has CDR1 SQVTM and CDR2 ANQGSEA. The CDR3 sequence is 11 residues long. The CDR3 DNA is TGCAGCGTCCAGGTTAACTATGGCTACACCTTC. This encodes CSVQVNYGYTF.

The gene calls are TRBV27 and TRBJ1-3; maybe TRBD1 (5 bases). Germline V gene sequence: CDR1 MNHEY, CDR2 SMNVEV (reference sequence). Trimming left V 6 bases short and J 0 bases short, with 12 bases between. The CDR3 is made up of 15 amino acids. In DNA, the CDR3 is TGTGCCAGCAGGCAGGGCCCTAGCTCTGGAAACACCATATATTTT. As protein: CASRQGPSSGNTIYF.